This is a list of T cell receptor beta chains from one sample in a study of T cells in Graves' hyperthyroidism and ophthalmopathy. TCRdb fed the multiplex PCR reads into MiXCR, producing one record per CDR3 protein. The profile covers around 600,000 distinct CDR3 sequences, with about 14% appearing a single time and around 12% taken by the ten largest. Sequencing input: blood. The receptors were sampled from a woman aged 45-60 years with Graves' ophthalmopathy. Both conserved end residues are part of each CDR3. The D gene is left open where the match is weak. Some rows have no size entry. The others give once, few or many, or a class for an expanded clone.

d_call	j_call	v_call	clone_size	cdr3_nt	cdr3_aa
.	TRBJ1-1	TRBV11-3	.	TGTGCCAGCAGCCCCTCTGCGAACACTGAAGCTTTCTTT	CASSPSANTEAFF
TRBD1	TRBJ1-1	TRBV30	many	TGTGCCTGGAGCTACAGGGGGCATACTGAAGCTTTCTTT	CAWSYRGHTEAFF
.	TRBJ1-3	TRBV11-2	few	TGTGCCAGCAGCTTGTATTCCTCTGGAAACACCATATATTTT	CASSLYSSGNTIYF
.	TRBJ2-4	TRBV27	.	TGTGCCAGCAGGGGGGCGGGAAAAAACATTCAGTACTTC	CASRGAGKNIQYF
TRBD1	TRBJ1-1	TRBV20-1	many	TGCAGTGCTAGAGAGGCCAGGGGGGCCACTGAAGCTTTCTTT	CSAREARGATEAFF
.	TRBJ2-5	TRBV15	many	TGTGCCACCAGCAGAGATCAAGAGACCCAGTACTTC	CATSRDQETQYF
.	TRBJ2-1	TRBV6-5	.	TGTGCCAGCAGTTACGTGGCGGGACCCTCCTACAATGAGCAGTTCTTC	CASSYVAGPSYNEQFF
.	TRBJ2-4	TRBV20-1	.	TGCAGTGCCCGCGACAGAAACATTCAGTACTTC	CSARDRNIQYF
TRBD2	TRBJ2-1	TRBV7-2	.	TGTGCCAGCAGCTTACCCGGACTAGCGGGAAACAGGAATGAGCAGTTCTTC	CASSLPGLAGNRNEQFF
.	TRBJ2-1	TRBV5-1	many	TGCGCCAGCAGCTTAATTGCCGTCCAGGATCTGGATGAGCAGTTCTTC	CASSLIAVQDLDEQFF
TRBD1	TRBJ2-7	TRBV6-2/TRBV6-3	.	TGTGCCAGCAGTTTCCTCCGGGACAGGGGGCTTTACGAGCAGTACTTC	CASSFLRDRGLYEQYF
.	TRBJ1-3	TRBV4-1	few	TGCGCCAGCAGCACCGGGCGCGCGTTCAACTCTGGGGGAAACACCATATATTTT	CASSTGRAFNSGGNTIYF
.	TRBJ1-3	TRBV5-1	many	TGCGCCAGCAGCAACCCCCCTTCTGGAAACACCATATATTTT	CASSNPPSGNTIYF
.	TRBJ1-2	TRBV9	many	TGTGCCAGCAGCGTAGTACAGGGCGGGACCGAAGGCTACACCTTC	CASSVVQGGTEGYTF
.	TRBJ1-1	TRBV28	many	TGTGCCAGCAGTGAGACCTCCGGAACTGAAGCTTTCTTT	CASSETSGTEAFF
.	TRBJ1-6	TRBV20-1	many	TGCAGTGCTAGCCCAGGGTTGAATTCACCCCTCCACTTT	CSASPGLNSPLHF
.	TRBJ2-6	TRBV9	.	TGTGCCAGCAGTGGCAGCGTTAGCTCTGGGGCCAACGTCCTGACTTTC	CASSGSVSSGANVLTF
TRBD1	TRBJ1-5	TRBV20-1	.	TGCAGTGCTAGAGTTGACAGGGTTGACAATCAGCCCCAGCATTTT	CSARVDRVDNQPQHF
.	TRBJ2-7	TRBV29-1	.	TGCAGCGTTGAAGGGGATACCGCTCCCTACGAGCAGTACTTC	CSVEGDTAPYEQYF
.	TRBJ1-6	TRBV7-9	few	TGTGCCAGCACTACCGGGCAGGCCCATAATTCACCCCTCCACTTT	CASTTGQAHNSPLHF
.	TRBJ2-1	TRBV4-2	.	TGTGCCAGCAGCCAAGTTTCGATGTTGGGCCTACGTTCCTACAATGAGCAGTTCTTC	CASSQVSMLGLRSYNEQFF
TRBD2	TRBJ2-7	TRBV5-1	many	TGCGCCAGCAGCCTGGGACTAGCGGGACCAAGCTCCTACGAGCAGTACTTC	CASSLGLAGPSSYEQYF
.	TRBJ1-1	TRBV19	.	TGTGCCAGTAGGTTGAGCACTGAAGCTTTCTTT	CASRLSTEAFF
.	TRBJ2-5	TRBV4-1	many	TGCGCCAGCAGCCAAGATACTTATCCAGAGACCCAGTACTTC	CASSQDTYPETQYF
TRBD2	TRBJ2-7	TRBV7-8	many	TGTGCCAGCAGCTTGACTCTAGCGGGAGCCGACTACGAGCAGTACTTC	CASSLTLAGADYEQYF
.	TRBJ2-5	TRBV27	.	TGTGCCAGCAGCCAAAACCTAGGGAGACAGACCCAGTACTTC	CASSQNLGRQTQYF
TRBD2	TRBJ2-1	TRBV28	.	TGTGCCAGCAGCCGGGGACTAGCGGGAGCCTCAAGGCTCTTC	CASSRGLAGASRLF
TRBD2	TRBJ2-3	TRBV14	many	TGTGCCAGCAGCCAGACTAGCGGGTTCACAGATACGCAGTATTTT	CASSQTSGFTDTQYF
.	TRBJ2-7	TRBV28	many	TGTGCCAGCAGTTTCCCAAGGACCCCCTACGAGCAGTACTTC	CASSFPRTPYEQYF
.	TRBJ1-2	TRBV29-1	many	TGCAGCGTTGCTACAGGCTACGGCTACACCTTC	CSVATGYGYTF
TRBD2	TRBJ2-5	TRBV30	.	TGTGCCTGGAGTTGGCTAGCGGGAGGGCCCACGCCGGAGACCCAGTACTTC	CAWSWLAGGPTPETQYF
.	TRBJ1-3	TRBV11-2	many	TGTGCCAGCAGCCTAGACAGACCTTTGATTGCGGGAAACACCATATATTTT	CASSLDRPLIAGNTIYF
TRBD2	TRBJ2-5	TRBV15	many	TGTGCCACCAGCAGAGATCGTTGGCTAGCGGGAGTGATGCCGACCCAGTACTTC	CATSRDRWLAGVMPTQYF
TRBD2	TRBJ2-5	TRBV4-3	few	TGCGCCAGCAGCCAAGATCTGGTAGCGGGGGAACAAGAGACCCAGTACTTC	CASSQDLVAGEQETQYF
.	TRBJ2-2	TRBV6-2/TRBV6-3	few	TGTGCCAGCAGTACTCACCTGAGTAATCCTGGCACCGGGGAGCTGTTTTTT	CASSTHLSNPGTGELFF
TRBD1	TRBJ1-5	TRBV30	many	TGTGCCTGGAGTCACAACAGGGGCTCAGGCCAGCCCCAGCATTTT	CAWSHNRGSGQPQHF
TRBD2	TRBJ2-1	TRBV24-1	.	TGTGCCACCAGTGATCGGACTAGCGGGACGCTCAATGAGCAGTTCTTC	CATSDRTSGTLNEQFF
.	TRBJ2-3	TRBV6-1	many	TGTGCCAGCAGACCACAGCATTACACAGATACGCAGTATTTT	CASRPQHYTDTQYF
TRBD2	TRBJ2-1	TRBV19	few	TGTGCCAGTAGTATGTTTGCTAGCGGCAGCAATGAGCAGTTCTTC	CASSMFASGSNEQFF
TRBD1	TRBJ1-5	TRBV20-1	many	TGCAGTGCCTCGACAGGGGTGGATCAGCCCCAGCATTTT	CSASTGVDQPQHF
.	TRBJ1-4	TRBV27	few	TGTGCCAGCAGTTTCGGACCAATTAATGAAAAACTGTTTTTT	CASSFGPINEKLFF
TRBD1	TRBJ2-5	TRBV6-1	few	TGTGCCAGCAGTACCACAGGGGTCCATACTCAAGAGACCCAGTACTTC	CASSTTGVHTQETQYF
TRBD1	TRBJ1-2	TRBV18	many	TGTGCCAGCTCAGCCGGGACAGGAACATATGGCTACACCTTC	CASSAGTGTYGYTF
TRBD2	TRBJ2-5	TRBV20-1	many	TGCAGTGCTAGCGGACTAGCGGGAGGGAAAGAGACCCAGTACTTC	CSASGLAGGKETQYF
TRBD2	TRBJ2-3	TRBV7-9	many	TGTGCCAGCAGCTTAAGACTAGCGGGAGATTCAGATACGCAGTATTTT	CASSLRLAGDSDTQYF
TRBD2	TRBJ2-3	TRBV4-2	many	TGTGCCAGCAGCCAAGACGCTAGCGGGAGCGCAGATACGCAGTATTTT	CASSQDASGSADTQYF
TRBD2	TRBJ2-1	TRBV7-9	many	TGTGCCAGCAGCTTCGGACTAGCGGGAGGGATCGGGCATGAGCAGTTCTTC	CASSFGLAGGIGHEQFF
TRBD2	TRBJ2-1	TRBV6-2/TRBV6-3	.	TGTGCCAGCAGTTACCCACTAGACAGAGGGGGGACTAGCGGGAGGTCCTACAATGAGCAGTTCTTC	CASSYPLDRGGTSGRSYNEQFF